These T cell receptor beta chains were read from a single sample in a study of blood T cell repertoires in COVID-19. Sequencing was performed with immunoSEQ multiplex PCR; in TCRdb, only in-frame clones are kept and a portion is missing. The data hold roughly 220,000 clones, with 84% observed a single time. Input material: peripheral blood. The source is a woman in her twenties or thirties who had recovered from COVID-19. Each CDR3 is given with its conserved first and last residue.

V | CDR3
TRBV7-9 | CASSLKGGRADTGELFF
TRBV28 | CASSSGVGGYTF
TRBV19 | CASSRGLPNTGELFF
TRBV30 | CAWSVQPLDEQYF
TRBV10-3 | CAIMNCYTF
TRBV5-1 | CASSLLRGAAYEQYF
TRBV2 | CASTVSGGIGELFF
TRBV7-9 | CASSQRPGDRRETQYF
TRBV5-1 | CASSLSPGGYSGNTIYF
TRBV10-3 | CAISESYITGGYEQYF
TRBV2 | CASSGTGKTGELFF
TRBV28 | CASSSLGQPDEKLFF
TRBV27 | CASSLLAGFGAGELFF
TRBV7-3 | CASSPTGGDRRTAETTDTQYF
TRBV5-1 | CASSSTGGGIYGYTF
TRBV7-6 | CASSPRGVWRTEAFF
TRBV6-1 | CASSEDRGNTEAFF
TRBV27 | CASSSTPPGRTTDTQYF
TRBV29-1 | CSVDQQGLGGYGYTF
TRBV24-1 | CATSDFGSTEAFF
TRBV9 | CASSLGLAGPYEQYF
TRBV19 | CASSLRVYNEQFF
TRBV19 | CASKERTGLNEKLFF
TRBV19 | CASSIDPYRGDTGELFF
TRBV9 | CASSAGTSFYEQFF
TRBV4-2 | CASSLLAGGPPDTQYF
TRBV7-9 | CASSFLGTVGEQFF